This T cell receptor beta chain derives from a study of beta chain features in type 1 diabetes. Study-level findings and limits: Still unanswered here is whether HLA type influences TCRB rearrangement.

This clone was observed a few times. Its antigen is not known. Investigators reverse transcribed all isolated RNA, so they sequenced expressed TCRB transcripts. Profiled with immunoSEQ multiplex PCR; TCRdb holds only in-frame clones, not every one. In the table there are 250,000 to 300,000 clones, about 8% of which are singletons. CDR3 length equals 16 residues. V was shortened by 4 bases and J by 2 bases, with 18 bases between the two germline ends. The clonotype comes from a woman between 18 and 30 years old in good health. Specimen: central memory CD4+ T cells from blood. V usage is TRBV23-1 and J usage is TRBJ2-7; a weak D match, TRBD2 (6 bases). TRBV23-1 is noted as an ORF with a role that remains uncertain. The CDR3, as DNA: TGCGCCAGCAGTCCACTAGGAGGGAATGGGACCTACGAGCAGTACTTC. As protein: CASSPLGGNGTYEQYF.